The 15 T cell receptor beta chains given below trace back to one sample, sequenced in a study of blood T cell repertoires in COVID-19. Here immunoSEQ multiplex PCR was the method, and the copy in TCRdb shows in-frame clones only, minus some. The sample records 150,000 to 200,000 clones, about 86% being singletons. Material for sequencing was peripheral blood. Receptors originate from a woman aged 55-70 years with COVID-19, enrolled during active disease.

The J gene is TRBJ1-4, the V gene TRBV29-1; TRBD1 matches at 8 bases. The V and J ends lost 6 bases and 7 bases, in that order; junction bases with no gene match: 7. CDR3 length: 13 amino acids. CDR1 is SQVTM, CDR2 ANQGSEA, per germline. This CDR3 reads CSVRTGNREKLFF. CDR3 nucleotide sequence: TGCAGCGTGCGGACAGGGAATCGTGAAAAACTGTTTTTT.

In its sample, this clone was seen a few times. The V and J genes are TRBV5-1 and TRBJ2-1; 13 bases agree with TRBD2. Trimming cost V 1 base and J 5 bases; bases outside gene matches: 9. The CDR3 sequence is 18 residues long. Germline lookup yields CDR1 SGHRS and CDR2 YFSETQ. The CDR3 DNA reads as TGCGCCAGCAGCTTGACTAGCGGGAGGGCCTTCGGAAACAATGAGCAGTTCTTC. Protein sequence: CASSLTSGRAFGNNEQFF.

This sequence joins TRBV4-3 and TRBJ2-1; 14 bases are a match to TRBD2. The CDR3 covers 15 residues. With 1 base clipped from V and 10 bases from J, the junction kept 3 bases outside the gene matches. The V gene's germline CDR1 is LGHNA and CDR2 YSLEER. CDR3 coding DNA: TGCGCCAGCAGCCAAGCCGGGACTAGCGGGGGAGAGCAGTTCTTC. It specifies CASSQAGTSGGEQFF.

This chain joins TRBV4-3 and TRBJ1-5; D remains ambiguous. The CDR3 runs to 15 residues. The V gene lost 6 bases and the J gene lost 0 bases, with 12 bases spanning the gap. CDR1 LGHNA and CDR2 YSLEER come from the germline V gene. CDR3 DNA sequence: TGCGCCAGCAGTCTCTCCCCGTATAGCAATCAGCCCCAGCATTTT. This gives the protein CASSLSPYSNQPQHF.

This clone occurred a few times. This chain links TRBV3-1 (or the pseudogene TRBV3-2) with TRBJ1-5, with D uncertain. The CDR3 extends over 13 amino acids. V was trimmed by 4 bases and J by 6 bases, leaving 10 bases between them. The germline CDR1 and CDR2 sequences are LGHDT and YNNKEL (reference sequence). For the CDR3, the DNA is TGTGCCAGCAGCCCAACAACAAGTCAGCCCCAGCATTTT. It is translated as CASSPTTSQPQHF.

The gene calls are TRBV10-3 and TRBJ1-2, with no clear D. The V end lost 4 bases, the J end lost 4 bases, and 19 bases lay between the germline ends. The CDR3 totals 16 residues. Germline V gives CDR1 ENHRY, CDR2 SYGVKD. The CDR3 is CAISGPRSAGTYGYTF. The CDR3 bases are TGTGCCATCAGTGGGCCTAGGAGCGCTGGAACCTATGGCTACACCTTC.

The CDR3 DNA follows: TGTGCCAGCAGTCCCCGGACAGGGTCGTCTGAAAAACTGTTTTTT. Its protein product is CASSPRTGSSEKLFF. V is TRBV25-1 and J is TRBJ1-4, with 8 bases aligning to TRBD1. In germline, CDR1 is MGHDK, CDR2 SYGVNS. V shed 5 bases, J shed 7 bases, and the junction held 9 bases outside the gene matches. The CDR3 contains 15 residues.

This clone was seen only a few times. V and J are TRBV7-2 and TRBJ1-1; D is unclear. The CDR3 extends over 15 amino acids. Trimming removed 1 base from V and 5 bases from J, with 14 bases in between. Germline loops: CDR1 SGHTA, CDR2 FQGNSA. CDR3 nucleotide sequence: TGTGCCAGCAGCTTAGTTCGGGGAGTGGGGACTGAAGCTTTCTTT. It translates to CASSLVRGVGTEAFF.

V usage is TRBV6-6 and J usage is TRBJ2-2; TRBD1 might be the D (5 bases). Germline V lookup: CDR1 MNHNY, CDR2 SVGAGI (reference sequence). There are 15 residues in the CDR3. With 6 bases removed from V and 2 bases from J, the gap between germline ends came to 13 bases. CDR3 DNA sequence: TGTGCCAGCAGCCTTGCACAGGTTAACACCGGGGAGCTGTTTTTT. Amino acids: CASSLAQVNTGELFF.

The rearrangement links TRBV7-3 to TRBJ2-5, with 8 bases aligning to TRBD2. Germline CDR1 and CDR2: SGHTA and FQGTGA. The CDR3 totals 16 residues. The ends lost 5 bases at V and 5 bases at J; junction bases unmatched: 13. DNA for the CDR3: TGTGCCAGCAGCCGCTCCGGGGGGGAGTATATGGAGACCCAGTACTTC. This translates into CASSRSGGEYMETQYF.

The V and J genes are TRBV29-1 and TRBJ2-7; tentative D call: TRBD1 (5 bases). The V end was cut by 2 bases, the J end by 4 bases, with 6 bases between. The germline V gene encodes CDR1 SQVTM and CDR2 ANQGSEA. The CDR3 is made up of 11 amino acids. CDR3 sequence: CSVERGYEQYF. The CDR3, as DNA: TGCAGCGTTGAAAGGGGTTACGAGCAGTACTTC.

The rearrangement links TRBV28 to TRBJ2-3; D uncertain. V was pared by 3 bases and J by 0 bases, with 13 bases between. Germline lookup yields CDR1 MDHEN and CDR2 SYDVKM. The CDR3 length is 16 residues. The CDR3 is CASSFIGAGSTDTQYF. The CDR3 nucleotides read TGTGCCAGCAGTTTTATAGGTGCCGGGAGCACAGATACGCAGTATTTT.

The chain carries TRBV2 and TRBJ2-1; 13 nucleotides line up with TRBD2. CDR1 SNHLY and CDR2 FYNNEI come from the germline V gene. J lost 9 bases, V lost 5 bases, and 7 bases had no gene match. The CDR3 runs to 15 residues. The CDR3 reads CASSWTSGSFSEQFF. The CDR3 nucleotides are TGTGCCAGCAGTTGGACTAGCGGGAGTTTCAGTGAGCAGTTCTTC. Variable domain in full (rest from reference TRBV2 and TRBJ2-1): EPEVTQTPSHQVTQMGQEVILRCVPISNHLYFYWYRQILGQKVEFLVSFYNNEISEKSEIFDDQFSVERPDGSNFTLKIRSTKLEDSAMYFCASSWTSGSFSEQFFGPGTRLTVL.

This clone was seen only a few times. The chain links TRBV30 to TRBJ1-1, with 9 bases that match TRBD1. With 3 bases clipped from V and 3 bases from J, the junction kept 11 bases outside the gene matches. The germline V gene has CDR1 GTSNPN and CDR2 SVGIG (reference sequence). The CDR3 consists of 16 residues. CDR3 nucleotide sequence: TGTGCCTGGAGCGCAAGGGGACAGGGAAGGGACACTGAAGCTTTCTTT. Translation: CAWSARGQGRDTEAFF.

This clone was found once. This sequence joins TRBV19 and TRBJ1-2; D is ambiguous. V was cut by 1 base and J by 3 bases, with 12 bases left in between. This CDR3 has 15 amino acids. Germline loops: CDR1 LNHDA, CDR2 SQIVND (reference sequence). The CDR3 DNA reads TGTGCCAGTAGTATAGGTTTCAGTATTGACTATGGCTACACCTTC. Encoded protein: CASSIGFSIDYGYTF. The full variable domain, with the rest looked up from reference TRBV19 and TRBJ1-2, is DGGITQSPKYLFRKEGQNVTLSCEQNLNHDAMYWYRQDPGQGLRLIYYSQIVNDFQKGDIAEGYSVSREKKESFPLTVTSAQKNPTAFYLCASSIGFSIDYGYTFGSGTRLTVV.